This TCR beta chain emerged from a study of cytomegalovirus exposure and HLA in healthy donors. CDR1 is SGHTA, CDR2 FQGNSA, per germline. This CDR3 region has 15 residues. The J segment lost 0 bases and the V segment lost 1 base, leaving 3 bases of the junction unmatched. Primers included in the PCR were 60 Vbeta and 13 Jbeta primers. Clones were read by immunoSEQ multiplex PCR, and TCRdb kept only the in-frame ones, dropping some. This table has around 190,000 clones, 86% appearing once. The chain is built from TRBV7-2 and TRBJ2-7, with 7 positions matching TRBD2. Source material: PBMCs. The source is a woman aged 30 to 39 in good health and CMV-seronegative. CDR3 nucleotides: TGTGCCAGCAGCTTAGGGGGAGGGAGCTCCTACGAGCAGTACTTC. Amino acids: CASSLGGGSSYEQYF.